The 17 T cell receptor beta chains given below trace back to one sample, sequenced in a study of cytomegalovirus exposure and HLA in healthy donors. PCR used 60 Vbeta primers and 13 Jbeta primers. The protocol was immunoSEQ multiplex PCR, while the TCRdb copy is restricted to in-frame clones and leaves out a portion. The data contain 150,000 to 200,000 clones, 79% of them seen just once; the ten biggest clones take up about 2.5%. Sequenced material: PBMCs. These receptors came from a woman aged 45-65 years in good health and CMV-seronegative.

The chain combines TRBV30 with TRBJ1-1; D is undetermined. The length of the CDR3 is 14 residues. Trimming removed 3 bases from V and 0 bases from J, with 11 bases in between. Per the germline V gene, CDR1 is GTSNPN and CDR2 is SVGIG (reference sequence). The CDR3 sequence: CAWSTSGMNTEAFF. The CDR3 DNA sequence: TGTGCCTGGAGCACCTCAGGTATGAACACTGAAGCTTTCTTT. Filled out from reference TRBV30 and TRBJ1-1, the complete variable domain reads SQTIHQWPATLVQPVGSPLSLECTVEGTSNPNLYWYRQAAGRGLQLLFYSVGIGQISSEVPQNLSASRPQDRQFILSSKKLLLSDSGFYLCAWSTSGMNTEAFFGQGTRLTVV.

The V gene is TRBV25-1, the J gene TRBJ1-1, with D tentatively TRBD1 (5 bases). Trimming removed 6 bases from V and 2 bases from J, with 10 bases in between. The germline V gene encodes CDR1 MGHDK and CDR2 SYGVNS. This CDR3 has 13 amino acids. This CDR3 reads CASSPQGNTEAFF. Here the CDR3 DNA reads TGTGCCAGCAGCCCGCAGGGCAACACTGAAGCTTTCTTT.

J is TRBJ1-5 and V is TRBV28; D is ambiguous. Germline values: CDR1 MDHEN, CDR2 SYDVKM. The CDR3 length is 12 residues. V dropped 2 bases and J dropped 5 bases, with 4 bases sitting between them. CDR3 DNA sequence: TGTGCCAGCAGTTTAGAGGATCAGCCCCAGCATTTT. Translation: CASSLEDQPQHF.

The gene calls are TRBV6-5 and TRBJ1-2; 7 bases match TRBD1. This CDR3 has 13 amino acids. Losses at the gene ends were 7 bases for V and 0 bases for J; bases not matched to a gene: 2. The germline gives CDR1 MNHEY, CDR2 SVGAGI. The CDR3 nucleotides are TGTGCCAGCACTACAGGGGCTAACTATGGCTACACCTTC. The encoded protein is CASTTGANYGYTF.

There are a few counts of this clone. The chain employs TRBV18 and TRBJ2-5; tentative D call: TRBD1 (5 bases). Matching the DNA end better, TRBJ2-7 makes the J call doubtful. CDR1 KGHSH and CDR2 LQKENI come from the germline V gene. This CDR3 has 15 amino acids. CDR3 nucleotides: TGTGCCAGCTCACCCCGTCAGGGCGATTCCTACGAGCAGTACTTC. Translating it yields CASSPRQGDSYEQYF.

The genes are TRBV28 and TRBJ1-5; 7 nucleotides agree with TRBD1. The CDR3 length is 14 residues. Germline V gene sequence: CDR1 MDHEN, CDR2 SYDVKM. The V segment lost 6 bases and the J segment 5 bases; nucleotides outside the gene matches: 7. This CDR3 reads CASRLRTGDQPQHF. CDR3 nucleotides: TGTGCCAGCAGGCTAAGGACAGGAGATCAGCCCCAGCATTTT.

V usage is TRBV6-5 and J usage is TRBJ1-4; no definite D call. CDR1 and CDR2 from the germline V gene are MNHEY and SVGAGI. The CDR3 totals 12 residues. The V end was cut by 6 bases, the J end by 10 bases, with 12 bases between. The CDR3 sequence: CASRSGKGKLFF. DNA of the CDR3: TGTGCCAGCAGGTCGGGAAAAGGAAAACTGTTTTTT.

The chain joins TRBV29-1 to TRBJ1-3, with a weak D call TRBD1 (5 bases). Trimming left V 0 bases short and J 0 bases short, with 12 bases between. Germline V CDR1 and CDR2: SQVTM, ANQGSEA. This CDR3 contains 16 residues. This CDR3 is CSVEEASGPSGNTIYF. CDR3 nucleotides: TGCAGCGTTGAAGAAGCCTCAGGGCCCTCTGGAAACACCATATATTTT.

The chain uses TRBV7-2 and TRBJ1-2; tentatively, D is TRBD1 (5 bases). The V gene lost 5 bases and the J gene lost 7 bases, with 11 bases spanning the gap. CDR1 and CDR2 (germline): SGHTA, FQGNSA. This CDR3 contains 12 residues. The CDR3 DNA sequence: TGTGCCAGCAGCCCCCGGGGGGGTGGCTACACCTTC. Its translation is CASSPRGGGYTF. The whole variable domain, filled in from reference TRBV7-2 and TRBJ1-2, reads GAGVSQSPSNKVTEKGKDVELRCDPISGHTALYWYRQSLGQGLEFLIYFQGNSAPDKSGLPSDRFSAERTGGSVSTLTIQRTQQEDSAVYLCASSPRGGGYTFGSGTRLTVV.

The chain uses TRBV6-5 and TRBJ2-7; TRBD2 matches 9 bases. CDR3 length equals 14 residues. V dropped 5 bases and J dropped 7; count of bases not matched to a gene: 9. Germline lookup yields CDR1 MNHEY and CDR2 SVGAGI. This CDR3 is CASSGLAGAGEQYF. CDR3 DNA: TGTGCCAGCAGTGGGTTAGCGGGAGCGGGGGAGCAGTACTTC.

This sequence joins TRBV7-9 and TRBJ2-2, with D possibly matching TRBD1 (6 bases). This CDR3 spans 14 amino acids. The germline V gene encodes CDR1 SEHNR and CDR2 FQNEAQ (reference sequence). V dropped 4 bases and J dropped 4 bases, with 10 bases sitting between them. The DNA for the CDR3 is TGTGCCAGCAGCTACAGGGTGAGCACCGGGGAGCTGTTTTTT. This sequence encodes CASSYRVSTGELFF. Full variable domain (missing parts from reference TRBV7-9 and TRBJ2-2): DTGVSQNPRHKITKRGQNVTFRCDPISEHNRLYWYRQTLGQGPEFLTYFQNEAQLEKSRLLSDRFSAERPKGSFSTLEIQRTEQGDSAMYLCASSYRVSTGELFFGEGSRLTVL.

Comments on this clone: The germline gene is not matched at one end of the junction; a read error may be the cause. The rearrangement uses TRBV7-9 and TRBJ2-7, with D maybe TRBD1 (6 bases). Germline V gene sequence: CDR1 SEHNR, CDR2 FQNEAQ (reference sequence). The CDR3 length is 11 residues. The DNA for the CDR3 is TGTTCCAGTGCAGGGGCCTACGAGCAGTACTTC. Encoded protein: CSSAGAYEQYF.

J is TRBJ1-2 and V is TRBV21-1; no DNA check was done on the table's D call, TRBD1. TRBV21-1 is an annotated pseudogene. The CDR3 is 15 residues long. The DNA for the CDR3 is TGTGCCAGCAGCAACCAAGACAGGGGTGTGTTTGGCTACACCTTC. Protein product: CASSNQDRGVFGYTF.

This clone was picked up one time. The rearrangement links TRBV5-1 to TRBJ2-3; 9 bases match TRBD2. The CDR3 sequence is 14 residues long. The V gene's germline CDR1 is SGHRS and CDR2 YFSETQ. The V segment lost 6 bases and the J segment 2 bases; nucleotides outside the gene matches: 4. DNA for the CDR3: TGCGCCAGCATCAGCGGGGGGACCACAGATACGCAGTATTTT. Its translation: CASISGGTTDTQYF.

This clone was seen a few times. The J gene is TRBJ2-7, the V gene TRBV6-6; a possible D gene is TRBD1 (5 bases). V was shortened by 5 bases and J by 6 bases, with 8 bases between the two germline ends. Germline CDR1 is MNHNY and CDR2 is SVGAGI (reference sequence). The length of the CDR3 is 11 residues. The CDR3 loop reads CASSGAVEQYF. DNA for the CDR3: TGTGCCAGCAGTGGGGCGGTCGAGCAGTACTTC.

This clone was seen more than once but under ten times. The chain links TRBV29-1 to TRBJ1-1, with 8 positions matching TRBD1. J lost 5 bases, V lost 6 bases, and 11 bases had no gene match. Germline V gives CDR1 SQVTM, CDR2 ANQGSEA. The CDR3 has 14 residues. The CDR3 loop is CSVNGQGGGTEAFF. As DNA, the CDR3 is TGCAGCGTAAACGGACAGGGAGGTGGAACTGAAGCTTTCTTT.

V and J are TRBV15 and TRBJ1-5; D is unclear. The germline V and J ends were trimmed by 0 bases and 3 bases, with 6 bases remaining between them. CDR1 and CDR2 (germline): LNHNV, YYDKDF (reference sequence). This CDR3 has 14 residues. CDR3 region: CATSRDLTNQPQHF. CDR3 in DNA: TGTGCCACCAGCAGAGATCTAACCAATCAGCCCCAGCATTTT.